The TCR beta chain under discussion was sequenced for a study of response to subunit inactivated influenza vaccine. Using its own MiXCR run on the RT-PCR reads, TCRdb lists one record per CDR3 protein. Of 590,000 or so distinct CDR3 sequences listed, 13% to 15% are singletons. Broader study findings: It was suggested by the authors that few new T cells are recruited by each seasonal influenza vaccination.

On this clonotype itself: Its matching antigen is unknown.

Sample: PBMCs from blood, taken 14 to 15 days before vaccination. This clonotype originated in a man aged 50-60 years who received an inactivated influenza vaccine.

The CDR3 is CASSLGIAGQDEQYF. CDR3 DNA sequence: TGCGCCAGCAGCTTGGGAATAGCGGGACAGGACGAGCAGTACTTC. This sequence joins TRBV5-1 and TRBJ2-7; D may correspond to TRBD1 or TRBD2 (8 bases each). This CDR3 is 15 amino acids long. The V gene lost 0 bases and the J gene lost 5 bases, with 15 bases spanning the gap. The germline gives CDR1 SGHRS, CDR2 YFSETQ.